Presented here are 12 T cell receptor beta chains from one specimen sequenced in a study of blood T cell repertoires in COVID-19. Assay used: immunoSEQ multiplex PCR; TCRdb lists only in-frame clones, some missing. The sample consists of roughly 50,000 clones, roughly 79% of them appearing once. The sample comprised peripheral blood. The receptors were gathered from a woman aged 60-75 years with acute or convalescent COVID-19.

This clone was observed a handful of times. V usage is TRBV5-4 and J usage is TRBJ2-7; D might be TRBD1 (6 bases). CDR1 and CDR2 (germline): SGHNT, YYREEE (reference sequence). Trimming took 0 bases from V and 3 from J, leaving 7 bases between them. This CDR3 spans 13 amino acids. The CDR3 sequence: CASSLDRDYEQYF. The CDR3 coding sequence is TGTGCCAGCAGCTTGGACAGGGACTACGAGCAGTACTTC.

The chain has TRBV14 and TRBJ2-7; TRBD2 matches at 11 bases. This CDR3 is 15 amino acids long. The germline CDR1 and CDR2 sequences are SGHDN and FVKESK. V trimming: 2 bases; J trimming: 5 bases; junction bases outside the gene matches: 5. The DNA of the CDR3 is TGTGCCAGCAGCCAACTAGCGGGAGGACGGAACGAGCAGTACTTC. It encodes CASSQLAGGRNEQYF.

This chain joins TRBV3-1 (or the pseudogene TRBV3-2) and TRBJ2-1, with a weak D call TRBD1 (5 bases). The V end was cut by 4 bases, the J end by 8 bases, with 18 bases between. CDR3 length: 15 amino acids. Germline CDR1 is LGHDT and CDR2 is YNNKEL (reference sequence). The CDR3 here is CASSRQLLGIHEQFF. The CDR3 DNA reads TGTGCCAGCAGCCGACAGTTGCTGGGGATCCATGAGCAGTTCTTC.

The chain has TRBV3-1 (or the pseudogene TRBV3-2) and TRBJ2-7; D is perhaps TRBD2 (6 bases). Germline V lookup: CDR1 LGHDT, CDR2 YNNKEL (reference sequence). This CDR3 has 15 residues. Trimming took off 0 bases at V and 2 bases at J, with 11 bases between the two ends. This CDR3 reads CASSQDLEGAYEQYF. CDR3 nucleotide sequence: TGTGCCAGCAGCCAAGATCTGGAGGGTGCCTACGAGCAGTACTTC.

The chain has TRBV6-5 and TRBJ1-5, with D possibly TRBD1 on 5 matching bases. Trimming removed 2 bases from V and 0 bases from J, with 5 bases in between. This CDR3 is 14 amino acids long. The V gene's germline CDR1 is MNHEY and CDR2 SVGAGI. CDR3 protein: CASSYDSSNQPQHF. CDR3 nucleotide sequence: TGTGCCAGCAGTTACGACAGTAGCAATCAGCCCCAGCATTTT.

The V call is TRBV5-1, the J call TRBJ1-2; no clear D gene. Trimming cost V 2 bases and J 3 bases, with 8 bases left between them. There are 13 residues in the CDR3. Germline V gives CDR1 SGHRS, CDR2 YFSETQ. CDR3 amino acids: CASSFSPHYGYTF. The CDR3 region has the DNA TGCGCCAGCAGCTTCTCTCCCCACTATGGCTACACCTTC.

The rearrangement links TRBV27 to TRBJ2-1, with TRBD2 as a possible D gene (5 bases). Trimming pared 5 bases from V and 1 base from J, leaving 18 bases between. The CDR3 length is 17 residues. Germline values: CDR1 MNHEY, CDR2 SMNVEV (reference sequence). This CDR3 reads CASSPYSGRGSYNEQFF. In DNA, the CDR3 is TGTGCCAGCAGTCCATACTCCGGCCGGGGATCCTACAATGAGCAGTTCTTC.

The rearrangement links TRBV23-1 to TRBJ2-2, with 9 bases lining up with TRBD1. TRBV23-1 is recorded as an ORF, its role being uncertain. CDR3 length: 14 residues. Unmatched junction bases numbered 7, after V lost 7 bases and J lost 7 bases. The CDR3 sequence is CASTNRGRGGELFF. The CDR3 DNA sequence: TGCGCCAGCACCAACAGGGGGCGCGGCGGGGAGCTGTTTTTT.

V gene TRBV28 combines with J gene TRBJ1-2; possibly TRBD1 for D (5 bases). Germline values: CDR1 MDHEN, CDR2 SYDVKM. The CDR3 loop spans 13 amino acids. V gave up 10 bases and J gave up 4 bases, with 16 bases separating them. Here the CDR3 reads CATLEGTSYGYTF. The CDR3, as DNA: TGTGCCACCCTGGAGGGGACCTCCTATGGCTACACCTTC.

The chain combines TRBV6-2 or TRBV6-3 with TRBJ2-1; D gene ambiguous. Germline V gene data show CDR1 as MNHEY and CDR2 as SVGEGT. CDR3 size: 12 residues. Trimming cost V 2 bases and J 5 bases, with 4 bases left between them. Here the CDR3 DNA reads TGTGCCAGCAGTTACCTAGACAATGAGCAGTTCTTC. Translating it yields CASSYLDNEQFF.

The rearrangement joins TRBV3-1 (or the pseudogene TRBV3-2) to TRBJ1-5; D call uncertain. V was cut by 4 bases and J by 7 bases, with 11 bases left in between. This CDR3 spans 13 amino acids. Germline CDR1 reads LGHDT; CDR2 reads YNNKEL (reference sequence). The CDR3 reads CASSLNGEQPQHF. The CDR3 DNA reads TGTGCCAGCAGCCTCAATGGAGAGCAGCCCCAGCATTTT.

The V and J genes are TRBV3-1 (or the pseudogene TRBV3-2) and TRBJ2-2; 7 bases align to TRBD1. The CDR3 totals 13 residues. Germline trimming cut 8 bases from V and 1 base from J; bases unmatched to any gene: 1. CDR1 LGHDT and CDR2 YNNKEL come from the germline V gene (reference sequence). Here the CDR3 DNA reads TGTGCCAGCCGGGACAGGAACACCGGGGAGCTGTTTTTT. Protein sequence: CASRDRNTGELFF.